This T cell receptor (beta chain) originates from a study of T cell responses to AZD1222 COVID-19 vaccine. CDR1 is MGHRA, CDR2 YSYEKL, per germline. V lost 4 bases to trimming and J lost 4 bases, with 20 bases between them. The CDR3 contains 17 residues. Here immunoSEQ multiplex PCR was the method, and the copy in TCRdb shows in-frame clones only, minus some. Of approximately 180,000 clones in the sample, 75% to 90% were seen once. This specimen was peripheral blood, taken on day 0 of AZD1222 vaccination. This chain joins TRBV4-1 and TRBJ1-3; the D is unclear. The TCR sequence derives from an adult in good health. The CDR3: CASSRVSPTLPGNTIYF. The CDR3 region has the DNA TGCGCCAGCAGCCGAGTTTCCCCGACATTGCCAGGAAACACCATATATTTT.